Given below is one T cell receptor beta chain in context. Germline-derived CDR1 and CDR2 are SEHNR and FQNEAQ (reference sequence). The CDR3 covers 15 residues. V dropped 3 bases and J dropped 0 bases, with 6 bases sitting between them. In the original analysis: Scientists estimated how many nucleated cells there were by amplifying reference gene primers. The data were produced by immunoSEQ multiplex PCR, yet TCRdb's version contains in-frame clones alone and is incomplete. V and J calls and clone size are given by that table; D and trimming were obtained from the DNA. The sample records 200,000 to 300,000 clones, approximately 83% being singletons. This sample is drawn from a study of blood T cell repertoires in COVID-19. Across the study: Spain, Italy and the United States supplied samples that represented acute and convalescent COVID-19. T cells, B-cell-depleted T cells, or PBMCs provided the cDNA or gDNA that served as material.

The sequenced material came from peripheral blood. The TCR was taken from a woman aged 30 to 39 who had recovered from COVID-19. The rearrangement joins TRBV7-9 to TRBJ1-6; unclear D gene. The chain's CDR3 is CASSLGSSYNSPLHF. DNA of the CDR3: TGTGCCAGCAGCTTGGGGAGCTCCTATAATTCACCCCTCCACTTT.